The 10 T cell receptor beta chains below all came from one sample that was sequenced in a study of blood T cell repertoires in COVID-19. The method was immunoSEQ multiplex PCR; TCRdb's version includes in-frame clones alone and lacks a portion of them. The sample includes 180,000 or so clones, about 75% of them seen just once. The specimen sequenced was peripheral blood. These receptors came from a woman aged 45-65 years with active or convalescent COVID-19.

The V and J genes are TRBV7-2 and TRBJ1-5; TRBD1 aligns across 10 bases. The CDR3 consists of 19 residues. The junction had 13 bases not matched to a gene; V was cut back by 5 bases and J by 0 bases. From germline, CDR1 is SGHTA and CDR2 FQGNSA. The CDR3: CASSLPGGQGQYSNQPQHF. CDR3 DNA sequence: TGTGCCAGCAGCCTTCCCGGGGGACAGGGGCAATATAGCAATCAGCCCCAGCATTTT.

The chain joins TRBV27 to TRBJ1-2; 8 bases are a match to TRBD1. Germline CDR1 and CDR2: MNHEY and SMNVEV (reference sequence). V shed 5 bases, J shed 8 bases, and the junction held 13 bases outside the gene matches. There are 15 residues in the CDR3. The CDR3 region is CASSPIRTGTLGYTF. CDR3 coding DNA: TGTGCCAGCAGTCCGATCAGGACAGGGACTCTGGGCTACACCTTC.

The chain has TRBV6-5 and TRBJ1-2; D gene ambiguous. The V gene lost 6 bases and the J gene lost 2 bases, with 10 bases spanning the gap. The CDR3 is 13 amino acids. The germline CDR1 and CDR2 sequences are MNHEY and SVGAGI. CDR3 protein: CASRQTVNYGYTF. CDR3 nucleotide sequence: TGTGCCAGCAGACAGACGGTAAACTATGGCTACACCTTC.

Concerning this clone: This specimen includes other DNA sequences encoding the same CDR3. This sequence joins TRBV29-1 and TRBJ2-3; 7 bases match TRBD1. Germline CDR1 is SQVTM and CDR2 is ANQGSEA. V shed 7 bases, J shed 1 base, and the junction held 5 bases outside the gene matches. The CDR3 covers 13 residues. The CDR3 is CSARQGGTDTQYF. The CDR3 DNA reads TGCAGCGCCAGACAGGGTGGCACAGATACGCAGTATTTT.

About this clone: The same CDR3 is also encoded by other DNA sequences in this sample. The V and J genes are TRBV18 and TRBJ1-5; 10 bases agree with TRBD1. This CDR3 is built from 14 residues. The germline gives CDR1 KGHSH, CDR2 LQKENI. The V segment lost 3 bases and the J segment 7 bases; nucleotides outside the gene matches: 3. CDR3 protein: CASSPDRGRQPQHF. In DNA form, the CDR3 reads TGTGCCAGCTCACCTGACAGGGGGCGGCAGCCCCAGCATTTT. The whole variable domain, filled in from reference TRBV18 and TRBJ1-5, reads NAGVMQNPRHLVRRRGQEARLRCSPMKGHSHVYWYRQLPEEGLKFMVYLQKENIIDESGMPKERFSAEFPKEGPSILRIQQVVRGDSAAYFCASSPDRGRQPQHFGDGTRLSIL.

The gene calls are TRBV7-8 and TRBJ1-5; TRBD1 might be the D (6 bases). This CDR3 contains 14 residues. V lost 5 bases to trimming and J lost 2 bases, with 10 bases between them. CDR1 is SGHVS and CDR2 is FQNEAQ in the germline V gene. DNA for the CDR3: TGTGCCAGCAGCCCAGGGGCGGGCAATCAGCCCCAGCATTTT. This translates into CASSPGAGNQPQHF.

The chain recombines TRBV19 with TRBJ2-2; 10 positions agree with TRBD2. J was trimmed by 2 bases and V by 6 bases; bases with no gene match: 9. CDR3 length: 17 amino acids. Germline lookup yields CDR1 LNHDA and CDR2 SQIVND (reference sequence). The CDR3 sequence: CASRSGRAPGNTGELFF. Written as DNA, the CDR3 is TGTGCCAGTAGGAGCGGGAGGGCCCCGGGAAACACCGGGGAGCTGTTTTTT.

The rearrangement uses TRBV28 and TRBJ2-2, with 8 bases fitting TRBD1. Trimming at V came to 6 bases and at J to 6 bases, leaving 6 bases not matched to a gene. The CDR3 loop spans 14 amino acids. Germline assignment: CDR1 MDHEN and CDR2 SYDVKM. DNA of the CDR3: TGTGCCAGCAGCCCGGGACAGGAGCCCGGGGAGCTGTTTTTT. This sequence encodes CASSPGQEPGELFF.

This chain links TRBV5-4 with TRBJ2-5; TRBD2 matches at 11 bases. The CDR3 length is 17 residues. Trimming at V came to 0 bases and at J to 3 bases, leaving 7 bases not matched to a gene. The V gene's germline CDR1 is SGHNT and CDR2 YYREEE (reference sequence). DNA for the CDR3: TGTGCCAGCAGCTTGGACCCTAGCGGGGGGCTGAAAGAGACCCAGTACTTC. Its protein product is CASSLDPSGGLKETQYF.

CDR3 protein: CASSFEVNTEAFF. The CDR3 DNA follows: TGTGCCAGCAGTTTCGAGGTGAACACTGAAGCTTTCTTT. The gene calls are TRBV28 and TRBJ1-1; D unresolved. Germline CDR1 MDHEN, CDR2 SYDVKM. The V gene lost 3 bases and the J gene lost 0 bases, with 5 bases spanning the gap. CDR3 length: 13 residues.